This TCR beta chain was documented in a study of T cell responses to AZD1222 COVID-19 vaccine. Study findings and constraints: Within unmutated variant regions lay the reported targets of nearly half of spike-specific TCRs.

TCRdb's table, derived via immunoSEQ multiplex PCR, lists solely in-frame clones and lacks some. The repertoire holds fewer than 200,000 clones, 70% to 90% seen once, with roughly 26% in the top ten. The V and J ends lost 3 bases and 8 bases respectively, with 14 bases between them. Germline-derived CDR1 and CDR2 are MDHEN and SYDVKM. The CDR3 covers 14 residues. Points on this clone: Its cognate antigen is unknown.

Sequenced here: peripheral blood, sampled 28 days after the second AZD1222 dose. The clonotype originates from an adult who received the AZD1222 COVID-19 vaccine. V and J are TRBV28 and TRBJ1-3; TRBD1 might be the D (5 bases). The CDR3 sequence: CASSFPYGRDTIYF. The CDR3 bases are TGTGCCAGCAGTTTCCCGTACGGCAGGGACACCATATATTTT. Full variable domain (remainder filled in from reference TRBV28 and TRBJ1-3): DVKVTQSSRYLVKRTGEKVFLECVQDMDHENMFWYRQDPGLGLRLIYFSYDVKMKEKGDIPEGYSVSREKKERFSLILESASTNQTSMYLCASSFPYGRDTIYFGEGSWLTVV.